The present T cell receptor beta chain was sequenced within a study of blood T cell repertoires in COVID-19. Study-wide background: COVID-19 samples collected from the United States, Italy and Spain covered acute and convalescent phases. T cells, B-cell-depleted T cells, or PBMCs supplied cDNA or gDNA.

The CDR3 has 15 residues. Germline loops: CDR1 MNHEY, CDR2 SVGEGT. The J segment lost 3 bases and the V segment lost 6 bases, leaving 10 bases of the junction unmatched. The sample holds one count of this clone. Produced via immunoSEQ multiplex PCR; TCRdb's table is partial and in-frame only. Of about 81,000 clones listed, about 84% are singletons. The chain carries TRBV6-2 or TRBV6-3 and TRBJ2-7, with 8 bases lining up with TRBD1. Sequenced sample: peripheral blood. This sequence was found in a human donor in a cohort sampled during active COVID-19. CDR3 coding DNA: TGTGCCAGCAGCCAAGGACAGGGCCACTACTACGAGCAGTACTTC. It yields the protein CASSQGQGHYYEQYF.